This T cell receptor beta chain emerged from a study of T cell responses to AZD1222 COVID-19 vaccine (dated by TCRdb to about 2021). In terms of the full investigation: AZD1222 recipients with second doses at about 4 weeks or about 12 weeks were pooled, because spike-specific TCR depth and breadth did not differ between schedules. TCR sequencing covered more than 230 trial participants: some 210 given two doses of AZD1222 and about 26 given two doses of MenACWY control vaccine. Enrollment into the trials was organized by age into subgroups of 18-55, 56-69 and 70-plus years, and those subgroups contained roughly 150, 30 and 60 TCR-sequenced participants, respectively.

The study at large found these results: The 56-69-year group was small, and its depth increase did not reach significance, likely because of low power. After two AZD1222 doses, both the breadth and the depth of spike-specific TCRs were significantly higher than at day 0 and than in MenACWY recipients. Reportedly, close to half of the unique spike-specific TCRs recognized epitopes lying outside the regions that are mutated in the B.1.351 and B.1.1.7 variants. Participants were mostly white British and included more females than males, and it was suggested by the authors that clonal diversity may have been underestimated. The whole spike protein was spanned by vaccine-associated CD4 TCRs, and dominant responses were seen in regions 160-218 and 743-854. No day 14 peak-response samples were available, so repertoires were characterized only after the peak T cell response. Conclusions about previously exposed vaccinees were limited because only six AZD1222 recipients were SARS-CoV-2 seropositive at baseline.

Comments on this clone: This clone's antigen is unknown. No base-level quality is on record; no much larger clone is a single base apart.

V loses 10 bases at its end and J loses 1 base; junction bases beyond the gene matches: 6. Measured from the cysteine to the phenylalanine, the CDR3 is 14 residues long. Here the CDR3 DNA is all that survives: 42 bases in frame from base 1. Taken from the germline V gene (reference sequence), the CDR1 and CDR2 loops are LGHDT and YNNKEL. The CDR3 regions of human TCRbeta chains were analyzed by immunosequencing. The published analysis was carried out like this. TCRs in the repertoires were matched against a reference library of SARS-CoV-2-specific TCRs that had been generated with the MIRA antigen-specificity platform. Breadth meant the fraction of unique TCRs that were SARS-CoV-2-associated, whereas depth meant the fraction of total T cells that were SARS-CoV-2-associated. Using the MIRA data, each spike-specific TCR was mapped to the spike region that the TCR reacts to and placed in a CD4 or CD8 class. Log10-transformed breadth and depth values were compared by one-way ANOVA with Sidak's multiple comparisons tests. In its TCRdb copy, this immuneACCESS table keeps in-frame sequences only and misses some clones. Where compared with another copy, unresolved V genes explain less than half of these, and the others have no known cause. The V and J calls and the clone size are those of that table, but D and trimming were determined from the DNA. The sample records approximately 180,000 clones, 75% to 90% of which are singletons. Less than 3% of the sample comes from the top ten.

This specimen's time point label, per the study, means: baseline before first vaccination. Vaccinee samples came from UK trials COV001 and COV002, including a single-blind randomized controlled phase 2/3 trial of AZD1222 (ChAdOx1 nCoV-19) in healthy adults. Trial participant PBMC samples were collected at day 0 and day 28 after the second dose for TCRbeta chain sequencing. Source: peripheral blood, taken on day 0 of AZD1222 vaccination. The receptor's source is an adult in good health. The chain is encoded by TRBV3-1 (or the pseudogene TRBV3-2) joined to TRBJ2-2; 7 middle bases align to TRBD2. The nucleotides are TGTGCCACTTCTGGGGAGGGGAACACCGGGGAGCTGTTTTTT. Its translation reads: CATSGEGNTGELFF.